This entry lists 20 T cell receptor beta chains sequenced from one sample in a study of control samples from healthy donors and cancer patients. TCRdb's table, derived via immunoSEQ multiplex PCR, lists solely in-frame clones and lacks some. This sample yields approximately 110,000 clones, of which 80% to 95% are seen a single time; less than 9.5% belongs to the top ten. The sequenced sample consisted of blood. Receptors were obtained from a woman aged 18-29 years in good health.

This rearrangement joins TRBV5-1 to TRBJ1-3; D uncertain. This CDR3 has 13 residues. Deletions cut 2 bases from V and 4 bases from J, with 7 bases between. From germline, CDR1 is SGHRS and CDR2 YFSETQ. CDR3 protein: CASSFDGGNTIYF. Here the CDR3 DNA reads TGCGCCAGCAGCTTCGACGGAGGAAACACCATATATTTT.

The J gene is TRBJ2-3, the V gene TRBV28; 9 bases match TRBD1. The CDR3 length is 15 residues. The germline gives CDR1 MDHEN, CDR2 SYDVKM. The V gene end was trimmed by 6 bases and the J gene end by 4 bases; junction bases not matched to a gene: 8. CDR3 DNA: TGTGCCAGCAGGGGGACAGGGTGGGGTTCAGATACGCAGTATTTT. Translation: CASRGTGWGSDTQYF.

The chain carries TRBV7-2 and TRBJ2-4, with unresolved D. V was shortened by 5 bases and J by 6 bases, with 8 bases between the two germline ends. The CDR3 loop spans 12 amino acids. Per germline, CDR1 SGHTA and CDR2 FQGNSA. CDR3 sequence reads: CASSKPSNIQYF. Here the CDR3 DNA reads TGTGCCAGCAGCAAACCCTCAAACATTCAGTACTTC.

The genes are TRBV4-3 and TRBJ1-1, with D perhaps matching TRBD1 (5 bases). The CDR3 extends over 17 amino acids. Germline V CDR1 and CDR2: LGHNA, YSLEER. Trimming stripped 1 base from V and 3 bases from J, with 18 bases between. CDR3 nucleotides: TGCGCCAGCAGCCAAGTTGCCTCTTGGGGCGGGGACACTGAAGCTTTCTTT. This sequence encodes CASSQVASWGGDTEAFF.

The rearrangement joins TRBV4-3 to TRBJ2-3; 13 nucleotides align to TRBD2. The CDR3 covers 16 residues. V was clipped by 8 bases and J by 3 bases; unmatched bases: 8. Germline-derived CDR1 and CDR2 are LGHNA and YSLEER. The CDR3 reads CASGGLAGVPTDTQYF. The CDR3 DNA sequence: TGCGCCAGCGGCGGACTAGCGGGAGTCCCTACAGATACGCAGTATTTT.

The chain carries TRBV6-5 and TRBJ1-1, with no clear D. The CDR3 has 13 residues. The germline V and J ends were trimmed by 0 bases and 4 bases, with 6 bases remaining between them. Germline CDR1 is MNHEY and CDR2 is SVGAGI. The CDR3 is CASSYSEGTEAFF. The CDR3, as DNA: TGTGCCAGCAGTTACTCAGAAGGCACTGAAGCTTTCTTT.

This clone was found once. In DNA form, the CDR3 reads TGCGCCAGCAGCGCCGGATCCTACGAGCAGTACTTC. This translates into CASSAGSYEQYF. V is TRBV5-1 and J is TRBJ2-7, with no clear D. Germline values: CDR1 SGHRS, CDR2 YFSETQ. The CDR3 sequence is 12 residues long. Trimming removed 4 bases from V and 1 base from J, with 6 bases in between.

The V gene is TRBV2, the J gene TRBJ1-1; D gene ambiguous. V was clipped by 5 bases and J by 1 base, with 8 bases between them. Per germline, CDR1 SNHLY and CDR2 FYNNEI. This CDR3 spans 13 amino acids. In DNA, the CDR3 is TGTGCCAGCAGTCTGAACGGGAACACTGAAGCTTTCTTT. Protein sequence: CASSLNGNTEAFF.

The chain has TRBV28 and TRBJ2-5, with TRBD2 matching 12 bases. Per the germline V gene, CDR1 is MDHEN and CDR2 is SYDVKM. The junction had 5 bases not matched to a gene; V was cut back by 7 bases and J by 5 bases. The CDR3 length is 14 residues. CDR3 sequence reads: CASKTSGSWETQYF. The CDR3 DNA reads TGTGCCAGCAAGACTAGCGGGAGTTGGGAGACCCAGTACTTC.

This clone showed up just once. The chain combines TRBV28 with TRBJ2-3, with D possibly TRBD2 on 5 matching bases. Germline assignment: CDR1 MDHEN and CDR2 SYDVKM. The V end was cut by 7 bases, the J end by 3 bases, with 17 bases between. The CDR3 has 15 residues. The CDR3 nucleotides are TGTGCCAGCAACCAGCCGGGGTGGGAGACAGATACGCAGTATTTT. It translates to CASNQPGWETDTQYF.

This sequence joins TRBV6-5 and TRBJ2-3, with a tentative D call TRBD2 (5 bases). This CDR3 is built from 14 residues. Germline V CDR1 and CDR2: MNHEY, SVGAGI. V was shortened by 7 bases and J by 0 bases, with 11 bases between the two germline ends. The CDR3 nucleotides are TGTGCCAGCAAGGGAGACCTTAGCACAGATACGCAGTATTTT. Its translation is CASKGDLSTDTQYF.

V gene TRBV20-1 combines with J gene TRBJ2-1; perhaps TRBD2 as D (5 bases). Germline V gives CDR1 DFQATT, CDR2 SNEGSKA (reference sequence). The CDR3 extends over 11 amino acids. Trimming stripped 5 bases from V and 11 bases from J, with 13 bases between. This chain's CDR3 is CSASWLAQQFF. DNA of the CDR3: TGCAGTGCTTCCTGGCTAGCTCAGCAGTTCTTC.

The chain couples TRBV6-4 to TRBJ2-7, with 14 bases identical to TRBD2. The V gene end was trimmed by 6 bases and the J gene end by 6 bases; junction bases not matched to a gene: 10. CDR3 size: 16 residues. Germline CDR1 MRHNA, CDR2 SNTAGT. DNA of the CDR3: TGTGCCAGCAGCGCGGGACTAGCGGGAGCTGGGAGCGAGCAGTACTTC. Translation: CASSAGLAGAGSEQYF.

V gene TRBV7-9 combines with J gene TRBJ2-1; possibly TRBD2 for D (5 bases). Germline V gene data show CDR1 as SEHNR and CDR2 as FQNEAQ (reference sequence). The CDR3 contains 16 residues. V dropped 5 bases and J dropped 7 bases, with 21 bases sitting between them. The CDR3 nucleotides are TGTGCCAGCAGCCTACTAACGGGGTGGCAAGGGAATGAGCAGTTCTTC. Its protein product is CASSLLTGWQGNEQFF.

This chain links TRBV27 with TRBJ2-7, with a possible D match to TRBD2 (6 bases). Germline CDR1 MNHEY, CDR2 SMNVEV (reference sequence). V was clipped by 5 bases and J by 4 bases, with 18 bases between them. The CDR3 sequence is 15 residues long. DNA of the CDR3: TGTGCCAGCAGTCTCGCCGGGACTTTACCTTACGAGCAGTACTTC. Residues: CASSLAGTLPYEQYF.

The genes are TRBV24-1 and TRBJ2-3; possibly TRBD1 for D (5 bases). The germline V and J ends were trimmed by 3 bases and 0 bases, with 9 bases remaining between them. Per germline, CDR1 KGHDR and CDR2 SFDVKD. The CDR3 spans 15 residues. The CDR3 coding sequence is TGTGCCACCAGTGATCCCAGGGCTAGCACAGATACGCAGTATTTT. It yields the protein CATSDPRASTDTQYF.

V and J are TRBV18 and TRBJ1-2; D gene unclear. V gave up 1 base and J gave up 6 bases, with 12 bases separating them. Germline V gene sequence: CDR1 KGHSH, CDR2 LQKENI. This CDR3 comprises 14 residues. CDR3 amino acids: CASSPRLGKDGYTF. CDR3 sequence (DNA): TGTGCCAGCTCACCACGTCTGGGGAAGGATGGCTACACCTTC.

The J gene is TRBJ1-1, the V gene TRBV27, with 11 positions matching TRBD1. From germline, CDR1 is MNHEY and CDR2 SMNVEV (reference sequence). This CDR3 is 15 amino acids long. Trimming at V came to 6 bases and at J to 0 bases, leaving 3 bases not matched to a gene. Written as DNA, the CDR3 is TGTGCCAGCAGCAGGACAGGGGGCATGAACACTGAAGCTTTCTTT. The encoded protein is CASSRTGGMNTEAFF.

The chain employs TRBV27 and TRBJ2-7; perhaps TRBD1 as D (6 bases). V lost 0 bases and J lost 3, with 12 bases in between. Germline V CDR1 and CDR2: MNHEY, SMNVEV (reference sequence). CDR3 length equals 15 residues. The CDR3 sequence: CASSLSGGVGYEQYF. DNA of the CDR3: TGTGCCAGCAGTTTATCAGGGGGAGTAGGCTACGAGCAGTACTTC.

About this clone: A junction end diverges from the germline sequence, so it may reflect a read error. This sequence joins TRBV2 and TRBJ2-7; TRBD1 agrees at 7 bases. The CDR3 contains 14 residues. Germline lookup yields CDR1 SNHLY and CDR2 FYNNEI. CDR3: CASRTGTVSHEQYF. DNA for the CDR3: TGTGCCAGCAGAACCGGGACAGTCTCCCACGAGCAGTACTTC.